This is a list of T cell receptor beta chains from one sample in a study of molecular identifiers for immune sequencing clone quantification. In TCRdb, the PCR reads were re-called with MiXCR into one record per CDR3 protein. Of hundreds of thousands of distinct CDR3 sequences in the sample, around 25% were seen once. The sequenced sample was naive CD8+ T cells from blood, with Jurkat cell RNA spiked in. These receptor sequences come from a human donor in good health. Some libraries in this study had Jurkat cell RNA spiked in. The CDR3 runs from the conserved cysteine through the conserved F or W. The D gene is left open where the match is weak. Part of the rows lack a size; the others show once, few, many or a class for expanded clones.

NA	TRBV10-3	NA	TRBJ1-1	CATRKRGTEDTEAFF	TGTGCCACCAGGAAACGAGGGACGGAAGACACTGAAGCTTTCTTT
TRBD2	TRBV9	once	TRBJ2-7	CASSVACGHRRIAGNYEQYF	TGTGCCAGCAGCGTAGCTTGCGGACACCGTAGAATAGCGGGGAACTACGAGCAGTACTTC
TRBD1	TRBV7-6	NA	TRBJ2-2	CASSSSRDRDPNTGELFF	TGTGCCAGCAGCTCGTCCCGGGACAGGGACCCCAACACCGGGGAGCTGTTTTTT
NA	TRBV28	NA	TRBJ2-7	CASRPTGPSSYEQYF	TGTGCCAGCAGACCCACAGGGCCTAGCTCCTACGAGCAGTACTTC
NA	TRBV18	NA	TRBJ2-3	CASSPPSWGTDTQYF	TGTGCCAGCTCACCACCGTCATGGGGCACAGATACGCAGTATTTT
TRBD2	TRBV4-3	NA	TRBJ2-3	CASSQELGLAGGWGTDTQYF	TGCGCCAGCAGCCAAGAGTTGGGACTAGCGGGGGGCTGGGGCACAGATACGCAGTATTTT
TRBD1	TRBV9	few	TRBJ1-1	CASSEGGGQLNTEAFF	TGTGCCAGCAGCGAGGGAGGGGGACAGTTGAACACTGAAGCTTTCTTT
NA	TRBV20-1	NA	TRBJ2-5	CNAREGAVGETQYF	TGCAATGCTAGAGAGGGCGCCGTGGGAGAGACCCAGTACTTC
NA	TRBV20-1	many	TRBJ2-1	CSANRPDRYEQFF	TGCAGTGCTAACCGCCCCGACAGGTACGAGCAGTTCTTC
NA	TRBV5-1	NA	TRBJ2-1	CASSLETTVSYNEQFF	TGCGCCAGCAGCTTGGAGACGACAGTCTCCTACAATGAGCAGTTCTTC
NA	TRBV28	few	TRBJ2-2	CASSFRVGTGELFF	TGTGCCAGCAGTTTCAGGGTCGGGACCGGGGAGCTGTTTTTT
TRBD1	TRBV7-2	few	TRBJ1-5	CASSLKGQGAWDQPQHF	TGTGCCAGCAGCTTAAAGGGACAGGGGGCGTGGGATCAGCCCCAGCATTTT
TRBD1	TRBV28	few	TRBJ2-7	CASSPSTGGHEQYF	TGTGCCAGCAGTCCTTCGACAGGGGGCCACGAGCAGTACTTC
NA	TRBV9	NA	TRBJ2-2	CASSVQGWGSRAGELFF	TGTGCCAGCAGCGTACAAGGGTGGGGGAGTCGGGCCGGGGAGCTGTTTTTT
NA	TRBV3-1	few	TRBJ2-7	CASSPWDTYEQYF	TGTGCCAGCAGCCCTTGGGATACCTACGAGCAGTACTTC
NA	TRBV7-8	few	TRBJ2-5	CASSLVDRASMETQYF	TGTGCCAGCAGCTTGGTCGACAGAGCCAGTATGGAGACCCAGTACTTC
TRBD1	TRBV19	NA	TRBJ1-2	CASSDQDRANYGYTF	TGTGCCAGTAGTGACCAGGACAGGGCTAACTATGGCTACACCTTC
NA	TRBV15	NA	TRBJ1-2	CATSRANYGYTF	TGTGCCACCAGCAGAGCTAACTATGGCTACACCTTC
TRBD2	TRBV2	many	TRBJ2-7	CASSDFSGVQYF	TGTGCCAGCAGTGATTTTAGCGGGGTGCAGTACTTC
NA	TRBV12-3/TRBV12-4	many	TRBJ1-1	CASSLDGLRGNTEAFF	TGTGCCAGCAGTTTAGATGGGTTAAGGGGAAACACTGAAGCTTTCTTT
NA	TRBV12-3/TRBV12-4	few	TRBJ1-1	CASSLASMGTEAFF	TGTGCCAGCAGTTTGGCATCCATGGGGACTGAAGCTTTCTTT
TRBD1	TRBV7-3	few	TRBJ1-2	CASSLTGQGVEDYGYTF	TGTGCCAGCAGCTTAACGGGCCAGGGGGTAGAAGACTATGGCTACACCTTC
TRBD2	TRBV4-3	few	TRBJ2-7	CASSQDVAGITYEQYF	TGCGCCAGCAGCCAAGACGTAGCGGGAATAACCTACGAGCAGTACTTC
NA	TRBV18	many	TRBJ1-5	CASSLMGKPQHF	TGTGCCAGCTCATTAATGGGGAAGCCCCAGCATTTT